Sequencing of this T cell receptor beta chain was carried out in a study of blood T cells in healthy people across ages. This clonotype occurred a few times. CDR1 is MNHNY, CDR2 SVGAGI, per germline (reference sequence). Trimming shortened V by 6 bases and J by 0 bases, and 20 bases separated the two germline ends. The CDR3 loop spans 17 amino acids. A second PCR of roughly 7 to 11 cycles used a sample-barcoded 5' primer and a J-beta primer mix. There were at least 2.5 million CDR3-containing paired-end reads obtained from each sample. Via MiXCR, TCRdb re-called the 5' RACE reads, giving one row per CDR3 protein. The table records some 930,000 distinct CDR3 sequences, just under 30% of them present only once. These data were also filed under a second study, of T cells of mothers and their children. This second study says: Six children, together with their three healthy Caucasian mothers, made up the donors.

The TCR originated in a middle-aged woman in good health. The chain is built from TRBV6-6 and TRBJ1-1, with a weak D call TRBD1 (6 bases). Sequencing was performed on blood. CDR3 residues: CASRGDRLHAMNTEAFF. The CDR3 DNA is TGTGCCAGCAGAGGCGACAGGCTACACGCCATGAACACTGAAGCTTTCTTT.